The 30 T cell receptor beta chains in this list originate from one sample, sequenced in a study of shared clonotypes between healthy human individuals (dated by TCRdb to the early 2020s). Libraries were made using the immunoSEQ multiplex PCR assay. TCRdb's version of the immuneACCESS table is confined to in-frame rearrangements and falls short of the full clone set. An unresolved V gene accounts for under half of the shortfall where checked; the remainder is of unknown origin. The sample contains 2 million to 2.5 million clones, around 95% of them found a single time. The ten biggest clones cover over 0.1% of the sample. The material sequenced was naive CD4+ T cells sorted from blood. According to the study, the label for this sample's cell subset or site signals: CD45RA+ positively selected. Every receptor here comes from a man between 18 and 29 years old in good health.

The chain carries TRBV5-6 and TRBJ2-2; 9 positions match TRBD1. Germline assignment: CDR1 SGHDT and CDR2 YYEEEE. The CDR3 runs to 16 residues. V shed 0 bases, J shed 4 bases, and the junction held 4 bases outside the gene matches. The chain's CDR3 is CASSLVGQGSTGELFF. DNA for the CDR3: TGTGCCAGCAGCTTGGTGGGACAGGGAAGCACCGGGGAGCTGTTTTTT.

The V and J genes are TRBV28 and TRBJ1-1; no definite D call. The CDR3 runs 13 residues. Trimming shortened V by 11 bases and J by 0 bases, and 13 bases separated the two germline ends. CDR1 and CDR2 from the germline V gene are MDHEN and SYDVKM. Here the CDR3 DNA reads TGTGCCGCTTGGTCGTTGGTGAACACTGAAGCTTTCTTT. This encodes CAAWSLVNTEAFF.

The V and J genes are TRBV4-2 and TRBJ2-7, with a possible D match to TRBD2 (6 bases). Trimming took off 3 bases at V and 6 bases at J, with 12 bases between the two ends. Germline V CDR1 and CDR2: LGHNA, YNFKEQ. The CDR3 extends over 13 amino acids. CDR3 DNA: TGTGCCAGCAGCCAGCGGGAAGCGCTCGAGCAGTACTTC. It yields the protein CASSQREALEQYF.

The rearrangement uses TRBV6-6 and TRBJ1-5; D unclear. CDR1 MNHNY and CDR2 SVGAGI come from the germline V gene (reference sequence). The V and J ends lost 4 bases and 4 bases respectively, with 14 bases between them. The CDR3 extends over 15 amino acids. The DNA for the CDR3 is TGTGCCAGCAGTTCCGGGAAATTAGTAAATCAGCCCCAGCATTTT. This codes for CASSSGKLVNQPQHF.

The V and J genes are TRBV19 and TRBJ1-2; D is unclear. Germline-derived CDR1 and CDR2 are LNHDA and SQIVND (reference sequence). V lost 3 bases, J lost 8 bases, and 16 bases lay in between. This CDR3 has 14 amino acids. The CDR3 DNA sequence: TGTGCCAGTAGTATCGACGGCTTTCAATCCGGCTACACCTTC. This codes for CASSIDGFQSGYTF.

This clone showed up just once. The chain uses TRBV5-1 and TRBJ2-7, with a possible D match to TRBD2 (6 bases). V lost 0 bases, J lost 1 base, and 11 bases lay in between. The CDR3 contains 15 residues. The germline gives CDR1 SGHRS, CDR2 YFSETQ. CDR3 sequence (DNA): TGCGCCAGCAGCTTGGGAGGCGGGATTTCCTACGAGCAGTACTTC. It is translated as CASSLGGGISYEQYF.

This chain connects TRBV10-2 to TRBJ2-7; D unresolved. Trimming removed 5 bases from V and 2 bases from J, with 13 bases in between. Germline CDR1 and CDR2: WSHSY and SAAADI. The CDR3 extends over 14 amino acids. CDR3 in DNA: TGCGCCAGCAGTATAGAACCTCCGCCCTACGAGCAGTACTTC. Its translation: CASSIEPPPYEQYF.

This clone was seen only once. J is TRBJ1-4 and V is TRBV5-1; tentative D call: TRBD1 (5 bases). Germline V gene lookup returns CDR1 SGHRS and CDR2 YFSETQ. This CDR3 contains 13 residues. The germline V and J ends were trimmed by 5 bases and 7 bases, with 12 bases remaining between them. The CDR3 loop reads CASRRGDPEKLFF. CDR3 DNA: TGCGCCAGCAGGCGGGGGGACCCTGAAAAACTGTTTTTT.

This clone was counted between two and nine times. The chain couples TRBV19 to TRBJ1-5; 9 nucleotides align to TRBD1. The junction had 5 bases not matched to a gene; V was cut back by 4 bases and J by 7 bases. The germline V gene encodes CDR1 LNHDA and CDR2 SQIVND (reference sequence). The CDR3 contains 14 residues. The CDR3 DNA sequence: TGTGCCAGTAGTACGGGACAGGGCCCCCAGCCCCAGCATTTT. It codes for CASSTGQGPQPQHF.

The gene calls are TRBV10-3 and TRBJ1-1; 9 bases align to TRBD1. Trimming cost V 6 bases and J 1 base; bases outside gene matches: 12. This CDR3 spans 17 amino acids. Germline CDR1 reads ENHRY; CDR2 reads SYGVKD. In DNA form, the CDR3 reads TGTGCCATCAGCACGACAGGGGGATCGGTTGCGAACACTGAAGCTTTCTTT. Its translation is CAISTTGGSVANTEAFF.

The rearrangement joins TRBV10-3 to TRBJ2-1; unclear D gene. CDR1 is ENHRY, CDR2 SYGVKD, per germline. CDR3 length: 12 residues. V was pared by 6 bases and J by 9 bases, with 12 bases between. The chain's CDR3 is CAISEERVEQFF. CDR3 sequence (DNA): TGTGCCATCAGCGAGGAGCGAGTTGAGCAGTTCTTC.

Points on this clone: The same CDR3 is also encoded by other DNA sequences in this sample. This rearrangement joins TRBV18 to TRBJ1-2; 12 bases align to TRBD1. V gave up 3 bases and J gave up 8 bases; unmatched junction bases: 4. CDR1 and CDR2 from the germline V gene are KGHSH and LQKENI. This CDR3 comprises 14 residues. This CDR3 reads CASSPGQGAFGYTF. CDR3 bases: TGTGCCAGCTCACCGGGACAGGGGGCGTTCGGCTACACCTTC.

The rearrangement joins TRBV11-2 to TRBJ1-1; no clear D. V lost 5 bases and J 1 base, leaving 5 bases between the germline ends. CDR1 SGHAT and CDR2 FQNNGV come from the germline V gene. The CDR3 sequence is 12 residues long. The CDR3 sequence is CASSPGNTEAFF. For the CDR3, the DNA is TGTGCCAGCAGCCCAGGGAACACTGAAGCTTTCTTT.

The chain has TRBV29-1 and TRBJ2-6; D gene uncertain. Germline V lookup: CDR1 SQVTM, CDR2 ANQGSEA. The V and J ends lost 3 bases and 4 bases respectively, with 7 bases between them. CDR3 length equals 13 residues. This chain's CDR3 is CSVDGSGANVLTF. CDR3 nucleotide sequence: TGCAGCGTTGACGGGTCAGGGGCCAACGTCCTGACTTTC.

This chain connects TRBV7-2 to TRBJ2-7; D uncertain. There are 12 residues in the CDR3. V was cut by 5 bases and J by 3 bases, with 8 bases left in between. Germline V gives CDR1 SGHTA, CDR2 FQGNSA. The CDR3 DNA follows: TGTGCCAGCAGCATCCCCAGCTACGAGCAGTACTTC. Protein sequence: CASSIPSYEQYF.

V gene TRBV7-6 combines with J gene TRBJ1-6, with D tentatively TRBD1 (6 bases). The CDR3 is 16 residues long. V lost 0 bases and J lost 7, with 13 bases in between. Germline V gene sequence: CDR1 SGHVS, CDR2 FNYEAQ. The CDR3 loop is CASSLARGQGNSPLHF. The CDR3 DNA sequence: TGTGCCAGCAGCTTAGCGCGCGGGCAGGGGAATTCACCCCTCCACTTT.

The rearrangement joins TRBV6-1 to TRBJ2-2; possibly TRBD1 or TRBD2 for D (6 bases each). V lost 2 bases to trimming and J lost 4 bases, with 14 bases between them. This CDR3 has 16 amino acids. Germline loops: CDR1 MNHNS, CDR2 SASEGT. The CDR3 bases are TGTGCCAGCAGTGAAATGTGGGGGGCAGTCACCGGGGAGCTGTTTTTT. It encodes CASSEMWGAVTGELFF.

The chain couples TRBV28 to TRBJ2-7; D is unresolved. Trimming took 7 bases from V and 6 from J, leaving 10 bases between them. Germline V gene lookup returns CDR1 MDHEN and CDR2 SYDVKM. The CDR3 runs to 11 residues. This CDR3 is CASTSRSEQYF. As DNA, the CDR3 is TGTGCCAGCACATCGCGGTCCGAGCAGTACTTC.

This chain connects TRBV5-1 to TRBJ2-5; 11 bases agree with TRBD2. The germline V gene encodes CDR1 SGHRS and CDR2 YFSETQ. The trim removed 5 bases at V and 0 bases at J, leaving 15 bases unmatched. The CDR3 consists of 19 residues. Here the CDR3 reads CASRGATQLAGDHQETQYF. The CDR3 DNA reads as TGCGCCAGCAGAGGTGCGACCCAACTAGCGGGGGACCACCAAGAGACCCAGTACTTC.

V and J are TRBV14 and TRBJ1-2; 7 nucleotides line up with TRBD1. This CDR3 is built from 14 residues. V lost 4 bases and J lost 3; bases outside the gene matches: 5. The germline V gene encodes CDR1 SGHDN and CDR2 FVKESK. This chain's CDR3 is CASSRAGGYYGYTF. CDR3 DNA: TGTGCCAGCAGCCGCGCAGGGGGATACTATGGCTACACCTTC.

The chain recombines TRBV7-2 with TRBJ2-7; TRBD2 is a possible D gene (5 bases). Germline CDR1 SGHTA, CDR2 FQGNSA. The length of the CDR3 is 13 residues. Trimming pared 5 bases from V and 2 bases from J, leaving 10 bases between. CDR3 protein: CASSQRVAYEQYF. CDR3 DNA sequence: TGTGCCAGCAGCCAGAGGGTGGCCTACGAGCAGTACTTC.

The sample holds one count of this clone. The genes are TRBV7-8 and TRBJ2-2; D perhaps matches TRBD2 (5 bases). This CDR3 has 14 amino acids. The V end lost 5 bases, the J end lost 5 bases, and 12 bases lay between the germline ends. Germline lookup yields CDR1 SGHVS and CDR2 FQNEAQ. The CDR3, as DNA: TGTGCCAGCAGCCGACTGTCGGGGACCGGGGAGCTGTTTTTT. It is translated as CASSRLSGTGELFF.

V usage is TRBV7-2 and J usage is TRBJ2-7; no clear D gene. The germline V gene has CDR1 SGHTA and CDR2 FQGNSA. V gave up 8 bases and J gave up 3 bases, with 14 bases separating them. The CDR3 spans 13 residues. CDR3 residues: CASVMDQNYEQYF. The CDR3 coding sequence is TGTGCCAGCGTCATGGACCAAAACTACGAGCAGTACTTC.

The J gene is TRBJ1-5, the V gene TRBV5-1, with D unresolved. V was shortened by 1 base and J by 5 bases, with 10 bases between the two germline ends. The CDR3 has 14 residues. Germline lookup yields CDR1 SGHRS and CDR2 YFSETQ. The CDR3 spells CASSLLGQDQPQHF. In DNA form, the CDR3 reads TGCGCCAGCAGCTTGCTGGGTCAGGATCAGCCCCAGCATTTT.

Worth noting for this clone: Other nucleotide sequences in the sample specify the same CDR3. CDR3 DNA sequence: TGTGCCAGCAGCTTAGGGCTACTCACCGGGGAGCTGTTTTTT. Translated, it gives CASSLGLLTGELFF. This rearrangement joins TRBV7-2 to TRBJ2-2, with no clear D. CDR1 SGHTA and CDR2 FQGNSA come from the germline V gene. This CDR3 has 14 amino acids. V was pared by 1 base and J by 4 bases, with 7 bases between. The full variable domain, rest sourced from reference TRBV7-2 and TRBJ2-2, is GAGVSQSPSNKVTEKGKDVELRCDPISGHTALYWYRQSLGQGLEFLIYFQGNSAPDKSGLPSDRFSAERTGGSVSTLTIQRTQQEDSAVYLCASSLGLLTGELFFGEGSRLTVL.

Written as DNA, the CDR3 is TGTGCCAGCAGTGCCGGCCTAGAGAGATACGAGCAGTACTTC. Encoded protein: CASSAGLERYEQYF. The genes are TRBV6-1 and TRBJ2-7; unclear D gene. The V gene lost 4 bases and the J gene lost 4 bases, with 14 bases spanning the gap. The germline gives CDR1 MNHNS, CDR2 SASEGT. The CDR3 contains 14 residues.

CDR3 sequence (DNA): TGTGCCAGCAGCGTAGTCTGCAGGGTGTACAATTGGAACCAGCCCCAGCATTTT. It codes for CASSVVCRVYNWNQPQHF. The chain is built from TRBV9 and TRBJ1-5; weak D call: TRBD1 (5 bases). This CDR3 comprises 18 residues. CDR1 SGDLS and CDR2 YYNGEE come from the germline V gene. Trimming removed 0 bases at V and 7 bases at J, with 23 bases between. The complete variable domain, with remaining parts taken from reference TRBV9 and TRBJ1-5, reads DSGVTQTPKHLITATGQRVTLRCSPRSGDLSVYWYQQSLDQGLQFLIQYYNGEERAKGNILERFSAQQFPDLHSELNLSSLELGDSALYFCASSVVCRVYNWNQPQHFGDGTRLSIL.

The chain combines TRBV5-1 with TRBJ2-5; TRBD2 matches at 9 bases. Trimming cost V 1 base and J 0 bases; bases outside gene matches: 1. CDR3 length: 15 residues. Germline V CDR1 and CDR2: SGHRS, YFSETQ. The DNA for the CDR3 is TGCGCCAGCAGCTTGCTAGCGGGAAACCAAGAGACCCAGTACTTC. Amino acids: CASSLLAGNQETQYF.

V gene TRBV7-2 combines with J gene TRBJ1-6; possible D gene TRBD1, 5 bases. The CDR3 length is 13 residues. With 7 bases removed from V and 9 bases from J, the gap between germline ends came to 13 bases. CDR1 and CDR2 (germline): SGHTA, FQGNSA. The CDR3 nucleotides are TGTGCCAGCACCCGGGACCGTGGTTCACCCCTCCACTTT. This sequence encodes CASTRDRGSPLHF.

This clone came up once. This chain uses TRBV11-3 with TRBJ2-1, with 7 bases matching TRBD2. Germline CDR1 SGHNT, CDR2 YENEEA. V was clipped by 1 base and J by 7 bases; unmatched bases: 4. This CDR3 spans 14 amino acids. The CDR3 protein is CASSLGGSVNEQFF. In nucleotides, the CDR3 is TGTGCCAGCAGCTTAGGCGGGAGTGTTAATGAGCAGTTCTTC.